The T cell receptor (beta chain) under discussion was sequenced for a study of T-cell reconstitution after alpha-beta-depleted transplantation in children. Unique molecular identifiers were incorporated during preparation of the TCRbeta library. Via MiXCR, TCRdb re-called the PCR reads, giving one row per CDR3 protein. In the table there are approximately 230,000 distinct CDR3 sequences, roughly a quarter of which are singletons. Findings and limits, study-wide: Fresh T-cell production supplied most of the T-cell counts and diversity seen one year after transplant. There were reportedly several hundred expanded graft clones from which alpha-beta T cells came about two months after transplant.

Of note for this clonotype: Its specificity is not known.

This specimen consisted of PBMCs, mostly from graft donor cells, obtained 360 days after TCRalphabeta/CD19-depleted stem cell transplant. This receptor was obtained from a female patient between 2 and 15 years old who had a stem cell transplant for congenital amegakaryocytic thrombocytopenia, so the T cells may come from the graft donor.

The CDR3: CSVYQQGAQAEQYF. The CDR3 DNA is TGCAGCGTCTATCAACAGGGGGCGCAGGCTGAGCAGTACTTC. This rearrangement joins TRBV29-1 to TRBJ2-7; TRBD1 agrees at 9 bases. This CDR3 is 14 amino acids long. Germline V gives CDR1 SQVTM, CDR2 ANQGSEA. The trim removed 6 bases at V and 7 bases at J, leaving 13 bases unmatched.